This TCR beta chain was sequenced in a study of T-cell reconstitution after alpha-beta-depleted transplantation in children. The V and J ends lost 3 bases and 5 bases respectively, with 5 bases between them. Per germline, CDR1 MNHNS and CDR2 SASEGT. The CDR3 spans 11 residues. Unique molecular identifiers were used in preparing the TCRbeta library. TCRdb re-called the PCR reads with MiXCR, one entry per CDR3 protein. Here the sample spans about 540,000 distinct CDR3 sequences, around 20% being singletons. This clonotype was recorded a few times. The receptor comes from a human donor who donated a stem cell graft to a child with acute lymphoblastic leukemia. The sample in question was PBMCs from the stem cell graft donor, obtained from the stem cell graft. J is TRBJ2-7 and V is TRBV6-1; D gene ambiguous. The CDR3 nucleotides are TGTGCCAGCAGTGAGAGACACGAGCAGTACTTC. This encodes CASSERHEQYF.